This T cell receptor beta chain was recovered during a study of blood T cell repertoires in COVID-19 (dated by TCRdb to 2018 to 2021). Background on the whole study: Samples from collaborators originated in the United States, Italy and Spain and spanned both the acute and convalescent phases of COVID-19. The material from the prospective study consisted of cDNA or gDNA derived from T cells, B-cell-depleted T cells, or PBMCs. Subjects who had been exposed to COVID-19, were actively infected with it, or had recovered from it provided the deeply sampled blood TCRbeta repertoires that made up the dataset. The repertoires were made available in a free public database intended to serve as a resource for research on the immune response to SARS-CoV-2. The samples were drawn from two sources: the first 160 participants of the ongoing ImmuneRACE study, and 1,200 or so subjects contributed by 6 global collaborators. A de-identified subject ID, COVID-19 status, age in years and sex were almost always included in the sample metadata. Where available, HLA class I and class II types were obtained from metadata supplied by the sample provider rather than from assay-based typing. On the study overall, not on this receptor specifically: The quantity of clinical and demographic metadata differed by source and by participant and was supplied without curation.

From the cysteine through the phenylalanine, the CDR3 covers 16 amino acids. CDR3 DNA is the only sequence kept; it has 48 bases, read in frame from the first base. From a lookup of the germline V gene, CDR1 and CDR2 are SGHRS and YFSETQ. Between the V and J ends, shortened by 7 bases and 5 bases respectively, the junction contains 21 bases. The immunoSEQ Assay, a bias-controlled multiplex PCR, was used to amplify TCRbeta CDR3 regions from genomic DNA. The published analysis was carried out like this. Within the assay, amplification of reference gene primers was used to estimate how many nucleated cells each sample contained. To quantify the absolute abundance of each unique TCRbeta CDR3 rearrangement, sequence reads were collapsed and filtered. For each sample, productive Simpson clonality was calculated by taking the square root of Simpson's diversity index across productive rearrangements. The immuneACCESS repertoire file appears here via TCRdb, limited to in-frame rearrangements. These files lack a portion of the clones; in checked studies, under half of the deficit traces to unresolved V genes, and the cause of the others is not known. V, J and clone size derive from that table, while D and trimming were established from the DNA sequence. Here the sample has about 220,000 clones; approximately 89% occur a single time. The ten largest clones add up to 2% to 2.5% of the sample.

With respect to this clone: Its antigen is still unknown. Base qualities are not recorded, but no much larger clone differs from it by a single base.

Participants in the prospective study were aged roughly 18 to 100 years, lived in some 24 United States geographic areas, and enrolled through a virtual design. In the prospective study, participants were assigned to cohorts based on the clinical history participants reported in a screening survey and a study questionnaire. Each participant in the prospective study had whole blood, serum and a nasopharyngeal or oropharyngeal swab collected by mobile phlebotomists. Participants in the prospective study had the option to provide additional blood draws and questionnaires over an approximately 2-month period. Blood samples from the prospective study were shipped frozen or at room temperature prior to DNA extraction.

This TCR derives from a woman aged 40 to 50 with acute COVID-19. The rearranged chain carries TRBV5-1 and TRBJ1-4; tentative D gene TRBD1, with 6 bases matching. The sequenced material came from PBMCs or T cells enriched from blood (not recorded which). The nucleotides are TGCGCCAGCCGGCCGGATGGACAGAGAAACAATGAAAAACTGTTTTTT. This is translated as CASRPDGQRNNEKLFF.